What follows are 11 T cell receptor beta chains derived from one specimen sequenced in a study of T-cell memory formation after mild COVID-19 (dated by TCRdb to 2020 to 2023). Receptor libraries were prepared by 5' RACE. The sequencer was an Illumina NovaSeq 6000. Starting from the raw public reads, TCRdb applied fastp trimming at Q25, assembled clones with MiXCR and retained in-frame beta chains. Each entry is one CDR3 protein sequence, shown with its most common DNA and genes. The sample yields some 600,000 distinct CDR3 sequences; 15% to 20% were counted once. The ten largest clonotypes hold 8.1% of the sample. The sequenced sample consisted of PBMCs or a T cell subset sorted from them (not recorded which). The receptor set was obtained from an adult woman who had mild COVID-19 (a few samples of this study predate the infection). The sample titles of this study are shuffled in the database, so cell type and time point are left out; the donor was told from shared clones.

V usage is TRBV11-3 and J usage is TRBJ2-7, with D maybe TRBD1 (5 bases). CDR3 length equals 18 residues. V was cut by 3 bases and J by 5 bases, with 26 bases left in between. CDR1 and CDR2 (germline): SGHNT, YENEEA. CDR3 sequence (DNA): TGTGCCAGCAGCTTCGTCCCATCAGACAGTGTCACCGGTCACGAGCAGTACTTC. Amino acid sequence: CASSFVPSDSVTGHEQYF.

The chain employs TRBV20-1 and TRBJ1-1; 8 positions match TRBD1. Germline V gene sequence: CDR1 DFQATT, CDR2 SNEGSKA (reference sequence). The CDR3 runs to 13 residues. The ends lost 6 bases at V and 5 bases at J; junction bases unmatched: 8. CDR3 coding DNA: TGCAGTGCCCAAGGACAGGGTGGGACTGAAGCTTTCTTT. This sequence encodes CSAQGQGGTEAFF.

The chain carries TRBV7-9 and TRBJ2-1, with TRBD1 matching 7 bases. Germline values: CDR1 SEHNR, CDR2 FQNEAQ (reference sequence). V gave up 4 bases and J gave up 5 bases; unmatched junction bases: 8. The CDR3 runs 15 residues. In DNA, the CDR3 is TGTGCCAGCAGCTCCAACAGGGGTCGGAACAATGAGCAGTTCTTC. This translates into CASSSNRGRNNEQFF.

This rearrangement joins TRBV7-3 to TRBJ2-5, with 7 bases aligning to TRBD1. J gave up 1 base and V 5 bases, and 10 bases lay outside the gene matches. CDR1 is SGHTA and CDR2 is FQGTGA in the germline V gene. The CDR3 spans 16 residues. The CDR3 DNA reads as TGTGCCAGCAGCCTCGGCCGGGACAGCTCCCAAGAGACCCAGTACTTC. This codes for CASSLGRDSSQETQYF.

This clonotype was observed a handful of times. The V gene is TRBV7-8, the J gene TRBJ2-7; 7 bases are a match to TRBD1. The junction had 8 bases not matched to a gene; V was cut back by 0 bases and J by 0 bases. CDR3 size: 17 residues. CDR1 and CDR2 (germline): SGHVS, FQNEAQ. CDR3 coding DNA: TGTGCCAGCAGCTTAGCTGTCGGACAGGCGCGCTCCTACGAGCAGTACTTC. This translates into CASSLAVGQARSYEQYF.

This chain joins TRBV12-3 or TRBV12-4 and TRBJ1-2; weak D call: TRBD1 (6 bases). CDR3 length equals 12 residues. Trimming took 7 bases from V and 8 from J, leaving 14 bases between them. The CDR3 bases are TGTGCCAGCACTCGGGGGCGGGAAGGCTACACCTTC. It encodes CASTRGREGYTF.

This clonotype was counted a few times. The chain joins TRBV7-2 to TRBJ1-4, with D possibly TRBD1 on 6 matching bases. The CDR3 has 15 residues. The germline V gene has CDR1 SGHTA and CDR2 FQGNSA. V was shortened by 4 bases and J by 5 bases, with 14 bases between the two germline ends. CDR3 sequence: CASSSNRVGNEKLFF. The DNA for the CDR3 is TGTGCCAGCAGCTCGAACAGGGTGGGAAATGAAAAACTGTTTTTT.

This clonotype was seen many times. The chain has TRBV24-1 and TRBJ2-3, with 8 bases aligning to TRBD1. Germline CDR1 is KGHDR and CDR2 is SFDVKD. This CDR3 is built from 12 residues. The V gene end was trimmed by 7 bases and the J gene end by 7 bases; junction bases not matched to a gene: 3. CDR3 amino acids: CATRDRAYTQYF. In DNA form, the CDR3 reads TGTGCCACCAGGGACAGGGCTTATACGCAGTATTTT.

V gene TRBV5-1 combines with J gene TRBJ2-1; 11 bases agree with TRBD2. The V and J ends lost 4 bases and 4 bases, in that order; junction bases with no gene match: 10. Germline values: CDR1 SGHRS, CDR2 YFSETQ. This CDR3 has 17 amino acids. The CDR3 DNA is TGCGCCAGCAGCCCGGCCACACTAGCGGGAGAGTACAATGAGCAGTTCTTC. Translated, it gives CASSPATLAGEYNEQFF.

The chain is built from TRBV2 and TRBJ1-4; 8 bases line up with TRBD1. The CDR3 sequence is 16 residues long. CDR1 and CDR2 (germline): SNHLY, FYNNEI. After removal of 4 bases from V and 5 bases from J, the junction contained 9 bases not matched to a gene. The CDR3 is CASSATQGAGNEKLFF. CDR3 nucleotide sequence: TGTGCCAGCAGTGCGACCCAGGGGGCAGGGAATGAAAAACTGTTTTTT.

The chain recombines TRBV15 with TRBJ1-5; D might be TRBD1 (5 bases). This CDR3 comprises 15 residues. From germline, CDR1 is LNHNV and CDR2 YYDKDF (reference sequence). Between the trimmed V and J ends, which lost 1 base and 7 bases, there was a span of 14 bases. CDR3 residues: CATSRVGEGNQPQHF. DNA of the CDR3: TGTGCCACCAGCAGAGTTGGGGAGGGGAACCAGCCCCAGCATTTT.